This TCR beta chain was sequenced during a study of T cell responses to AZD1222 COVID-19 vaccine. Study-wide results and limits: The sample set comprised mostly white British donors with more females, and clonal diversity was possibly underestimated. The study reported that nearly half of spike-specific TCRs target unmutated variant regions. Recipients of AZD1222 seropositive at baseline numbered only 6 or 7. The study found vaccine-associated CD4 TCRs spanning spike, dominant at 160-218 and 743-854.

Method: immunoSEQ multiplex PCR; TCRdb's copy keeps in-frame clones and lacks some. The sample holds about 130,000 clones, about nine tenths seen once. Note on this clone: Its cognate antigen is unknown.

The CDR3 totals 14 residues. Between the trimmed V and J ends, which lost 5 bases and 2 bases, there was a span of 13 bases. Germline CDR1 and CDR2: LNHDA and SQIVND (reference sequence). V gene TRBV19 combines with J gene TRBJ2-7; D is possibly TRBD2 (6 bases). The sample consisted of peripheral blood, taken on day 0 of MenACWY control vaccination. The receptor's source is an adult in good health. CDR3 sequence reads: CASSPLGEAYEQYF. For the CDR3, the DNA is TGTGCCAGTAGTCCGTTGGGGGAGGCCTACGAGCAGTACTTC.